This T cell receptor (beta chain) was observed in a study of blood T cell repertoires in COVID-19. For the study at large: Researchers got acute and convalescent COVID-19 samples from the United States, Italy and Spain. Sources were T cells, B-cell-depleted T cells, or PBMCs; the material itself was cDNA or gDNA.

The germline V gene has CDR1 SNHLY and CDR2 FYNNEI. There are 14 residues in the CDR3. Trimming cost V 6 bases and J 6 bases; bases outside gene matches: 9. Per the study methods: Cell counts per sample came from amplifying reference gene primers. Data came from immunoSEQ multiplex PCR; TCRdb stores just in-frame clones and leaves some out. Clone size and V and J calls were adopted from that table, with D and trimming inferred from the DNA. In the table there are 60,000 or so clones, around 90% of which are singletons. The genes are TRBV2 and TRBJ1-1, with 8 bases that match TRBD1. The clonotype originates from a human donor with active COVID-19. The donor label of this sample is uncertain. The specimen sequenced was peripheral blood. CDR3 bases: TGTGCCAGCAGCCAATCAGGGGGCAGGGCTGAAGCTTTCTTT. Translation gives CASSQSGGRAEAFF.